The next 14 T cell receptor beta chains were all read from a single sample in a study of blood T cell repertoires in COVID-19. The assay was immunoSEQ multiplex PCR, and TCRdb's table has in-frame clones only and misses some. The sample holds about 130,000 clones; 87% are singletons and the top ten take 3.6%. Sample: peripheral blood. These receptors all stem from a woman aged 55-70 years with acute or convalescent COVID-19.

The chain combines TRBV27 with TRBJ1-5, with D maybe TRBD1 (6 bases). This CDR3 spans 16 amino acids. V was pared by 3 bases and J by 0 bases, with 12 bases between. The germline gives CDR1 MNHEY, CDR2 SMNVEV (reference sequence). The CDR3 reads CASSFSGTYSNQPQHF. The CDR3 coding sequence is TGTGCCAGCAGTTTCTCCGGGACATATAGCAATCAGCCCCAGCATTTT.

V usage is TRBV19 and J usage is TRBJ1-2; D is unresolved. CDR1 is LNHDA and CDR2 is SQIVND in the germline V gene (reference sequence). V gave up 6 bases and J gave up 5 bases, with 13 bases separating them. The CDR3 is 13 amino acids. In nucleotides, the CDR3 is TGTGCCAGTAGAGTGCAGGAAAGGTATGGCTACACCTTC. It translates to CASRVQERYGYTF.

This chain joins TRBV28 and TRBJ1-1; 7 nucleotides match TRBD1. Trimming removed 5 bases from V and 1 base from J; junction bases left unmatched: 31. Per the germline V gene, CDR1 is MDHEN and CDR2 is SYDVKM. This CDR3 is built from 23 residues. DNA for the CDR3: TGTGCCAGCAGTCCATACGTTGCCGCAACCATACCCGCCGGGACAGCGAAGAACACTGAAGCTTTCTTT. The encoded protein is CASSPYVAATIPAGTAKNTEAFF.

For the CDR3, the DNA is TGTGCCAGCAGCTCCCTGACTAGCGGGAGGGCCAAGCAGTATTTT. Translated: CASSSLTSGRAKQYF. The chain is built from TRBV11-3 and TRBJ2-3, with 14 positions matching TRBD2. CDR1 SGHNT and CDR2 YENEEA come from the germline V gene. The J segment lost 11 bases and the V segment lost 4 bases, leaving 8 bases of the junction unmatched. This CDR3 contains 15 residues.

J is TRBJ1-2 and V is TRBV10-3; a weak D match, TRBD1 (6 bases). The CDR3 is made up of 15 amino acids. The ends were cut back, 0 bases at V and 2 bases at J, with 10 bases in the middle. Germline lookup yields CDR1 ENHRY and CDR2 SYGVKD. For the CDR3, the DNA is TGTGCCATCAGTGAGTCATCAGGGGAGAACTATGGCTACACCTTC. Translated: CAISESSGENYGYTF.

The CDR3 loop is CASSRGTSVHQETQYF. The DNA for the CDR3 is TGTGCCAGTAGCCGGGGGACTAGCGTTCATCAAGAGACCCAGTACTTC. The chain recombines TRBV19 with TRBJ2-5; the match to TRBD2 covers 10 bases. Germline CDR1 is LNHDA and CDR2 is SQIVND (reference sequence). This CDR3 region has 16 residues. Trimming at V came to 6 bases and at J to 2 bases, leaving 9 bases not matched to a gene.

This chain uses TRBV6-5 with TRBJ2-7, with 8 bases aligning to TRBD1. Germline trimming cut 6 bases from V and 0 bases from J; bases unmatched to any gene: 7. The CDR3 covers 15 residues. Germline values: CDR1 MNHEY, CDR2 SVGAGI. CDR3 sequence reads: CASSFKDRDSYEQYF. Written as DNA, the CDR3 is TGTGCCAGCAGCTTCAAGGACAGGGACTCCTACGAGCAGTACTTC.

The chain joins TRBV5-1 to TRBJ1-5; TRBD1 matches 7 bases. The trim removed 0 bases at V and 7 bases at J, leaving 7 bases unmatched. The CDR3 is 15 amino acids. CDR1 and CDR2 (germline): SGHRS, YFSETQ. The CDR3: CASSLGQGEKQPQHF. CDR3 bases: TGCGCCAGCAGCTTGGGACAGGGTGAAAAACAGCCCCAGCATTTT.

This chain uses TRBV4-1 with TRBJ2-6; 7 bases align to TRBD2. Germline-derived CDR1 and CDR2 are MGHRA and YSYEKL. Trimming at V came to 0 bases and at J to 0 bases, leaving 11 bases not matched to a gene. This CDR3 is 20 amino acids long. This CDR3 reads CASSQDFEGGVFSGANVLTF. CDR3 nucleotides: TGCGCCAGCAGCCAAGATTTTGAGGGAGGGGTCTTCTCTGGGGCCAACGTCCTGACTTTC.

This chain links TRBV19 with TRBJ1-3; 8 nucleotides match TRBD1. Per germline, CDR1 LNHDA and CDR2 SQIVND (reference sequence). CDR3 size: 16 residues. J lost 0 bases, V lost 7 bases, and 8 bases had no gene match. The CDR3 DNA reads TGTGCCAGTACCTCCGGGACAGGATACTCTGGAAACACCATATATTTT. Residues: CASTSGTGYSGNTIYF.

V is TRBV7-9 and J is TRBJ2-2; 8 bases match TRBD2. The length of the CDR3 is 15 residues. V gave up 8 bases and J gave up 2 bases; unmatched junction bases: 7. The germline gives CDR1 SEHNR, CDR2 FQNEAQ (reference sequence). CDR3 coding DNA: TGTGCCAGCGGTGGACTAGCTAACAACACCGGGGAGCTGTTTTTT. It codes for CASGGLANNTGELFF. Full variable domain (remainder filled in from reference TRBV7-9 and TRBJ2-2): DTGVSQNPRHKITKRGQNVTFRCDPISEHNRLYWYRQTLGQGPEFLTYFQNEAQLEKSRLLSDRFSAERPKGSFSTLEIQRTEQGDSAMYLCASGGLANNTGELFFGEGSRLTVL.

The sample holds a few counts of this clone. The CDR3 sequence: CASSLVGTAYNSPLHF. The DNA for the CDR3 is TGCGCCAGCAGCTTGGTCGGGACAGCATATAATTCACCCCTCCACTTT. This rearrangement joins TRBV5-1 to TRBJ1-6, with 7 nucleotides matching TRBD1. The germline V gene encodes CDR1 SGHRS and CDR2 YFSETQ. The CDR3 is 16 amino acids. J gave up 4 bases and V 0 bases, and 4 bases lay outside the gene matches.

About this clone itself: Distinct nucleotide sequences in the sample also encode this CDR3. This chain links TRBV6-5 with TRBJ1-1, with a possible D match to TRBD1 (5 bases). The CDR3 is 13 amino acids. Trimming cost V 6 bases and J 0 bases, with 8 bases left between them. Per the germline V gene, CDR1 is MNHEY and CDR2 is SVGAGI. The CDR3 region is CASRQGLNTEAFF. CDR3 DNA sequence: TGTGCCAGCAGGCAGGGTTTGAACACTGAAGCTTTCTTT.

The chain joins TRBV13 to TRBJ1-3, with 8 bases aligning to TRBD1. CDR3 size: 15 residues. Germline trimming cut 1 base from V and 8 bases from J; bases unmatched to any gene: 7. CDR1 and CDR2 from the germline V gene are PRHDT and FYEKMQ (reference sequence). CDR3 bases: TGTGCCAGCAGCTTAGAAGCAGGGGGCATAGACACCATATATTTT. The encoded protein is CASSLEAGGIDTIYF.